This TCR beta chain was identified in a study of radiation and T cells in renal cell carcinoma. Study-level information: Nephrectomy followed 15 Gy stereotactic body radiation by 4 weeks. Study results and caveats: From baseline, blood top tumor clonotypes peaked at 2 weeks post-radiation.

The method was immunoSEQ multiplex PCR; TCRdb's version includes in-frame clones alone and lacks a portion of them. The sample holds 120,000 or so clones; 81% are singletons and the top ten take roughly 6.2%. Germline V gene sequence: CDR1 SGHTS, CDR2 YDEGEE. V shed 1 base and J 4 bases; nucleotides not matched to a gene: 2. The CDR3 totals 15 residues. As for this clone: What it recognizes is unknown.

Sample time point: blood 2 weeks post-SBRT. As for treatment: 15 Gy SBRT to primary tumor, nephrectomy 4 weeks later. The V and J genes are TRBV5-8 and TRBJ1-5; 10 bases are a match to TRBD1. Sequenced material: blood, taken from a patient whose treatment included radiotherapy and nephrectomy. This TCR derives from a middle-aged man with renal cell carcinoma. The CDR3 loop is CASSLTGQGNQPQHF. DNA for the CDR3: TGTGCCAGCAGCTTGACGGGACAGGGGAATCAGCCCCAGCATTTT.